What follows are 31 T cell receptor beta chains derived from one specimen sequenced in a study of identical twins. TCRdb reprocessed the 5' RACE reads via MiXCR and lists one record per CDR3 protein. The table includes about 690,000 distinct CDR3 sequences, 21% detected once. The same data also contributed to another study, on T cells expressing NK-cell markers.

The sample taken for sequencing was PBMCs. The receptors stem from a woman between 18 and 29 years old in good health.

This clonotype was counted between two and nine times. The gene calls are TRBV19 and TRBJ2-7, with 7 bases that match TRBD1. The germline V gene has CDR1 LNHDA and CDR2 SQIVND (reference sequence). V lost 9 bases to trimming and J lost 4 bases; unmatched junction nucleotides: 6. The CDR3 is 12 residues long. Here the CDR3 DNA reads TGTGCCAGCCGGGACAGCTTTTACGAGCAGTACTTC. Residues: CASRDSFYEQYF.

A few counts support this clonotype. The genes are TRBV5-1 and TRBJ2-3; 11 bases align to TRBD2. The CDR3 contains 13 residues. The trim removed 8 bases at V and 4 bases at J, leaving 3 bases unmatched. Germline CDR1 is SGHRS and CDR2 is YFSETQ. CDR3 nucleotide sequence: TGCGCCAGTCTAGCGGGAGGTTCAGATACGCAGTATTTT. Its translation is CASLAGGSDTQYF.

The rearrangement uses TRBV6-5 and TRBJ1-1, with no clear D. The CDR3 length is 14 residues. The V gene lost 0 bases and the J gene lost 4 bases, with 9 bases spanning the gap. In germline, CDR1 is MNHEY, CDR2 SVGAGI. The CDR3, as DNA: TGTGCCAGCAGTTACTCCCCCAGTGCCACTGAAGCTTTCTTT. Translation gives CASSYSPSATEAFF.

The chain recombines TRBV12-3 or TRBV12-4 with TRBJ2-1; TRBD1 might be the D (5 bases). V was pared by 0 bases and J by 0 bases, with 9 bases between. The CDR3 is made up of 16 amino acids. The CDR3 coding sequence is TGTGCCAGCAGTTTAGCGCCAGGGATCTCCTACAATGAGCAGTTCTTC. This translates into CASSLAPGISYNEQFF.

CDR3 protein: CASSLSVGDTDTQYF. The CDR3 DNA follows: TGTGCCAGCAGCTTAAGTGTGGGGGACACAGATACGCAGTATTTT. The chain has TRBV7-3 and TRBJ2-3; D possibly uses TRBD1 or TRBD2 (5 bases each). Trimming removed 1 base from V and 2 bases from J, with 10 bases in between. Germline loops: CDR1 SGHTA, CDR2 FQGTGA. The CDR3 loop spans 15 amino acids.

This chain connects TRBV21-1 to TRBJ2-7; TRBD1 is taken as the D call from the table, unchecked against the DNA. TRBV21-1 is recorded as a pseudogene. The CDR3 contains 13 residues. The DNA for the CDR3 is TGTGCCCGCTGGGACAGGGGGCTAGGCGAGCAGTACTTC. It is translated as CARWDRGLGEQYF.

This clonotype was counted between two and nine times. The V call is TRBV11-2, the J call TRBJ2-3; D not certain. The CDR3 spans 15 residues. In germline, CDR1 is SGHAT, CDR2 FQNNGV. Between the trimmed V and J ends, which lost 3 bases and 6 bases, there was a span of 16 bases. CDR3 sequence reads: CASSFWTRPMDTQYF. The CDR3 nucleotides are TGTGCCAGCAGCTTCTGGACCAGACCCATGGATACGCAGTATTTT.

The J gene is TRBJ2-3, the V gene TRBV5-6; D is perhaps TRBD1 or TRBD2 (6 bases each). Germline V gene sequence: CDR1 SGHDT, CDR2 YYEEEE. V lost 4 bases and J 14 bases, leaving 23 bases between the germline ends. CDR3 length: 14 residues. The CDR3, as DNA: TGTGCCAGCAGCCAGGGCTACAGAGGGGGGCCCGGGTATTTT. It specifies CASSQGYRGGPGYF.

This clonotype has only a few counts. The CDR3 nucleotides read TGCGCCAGCAGCCGGTCGTGGGCTAGCGGGACTTCAGATACGCAGTATTTT. It encodes CASSRSWASGTSDTQYF. The chain has TRBV4-3 and TRBJ2-3, with 9 bases fitting TRBD2. The length of the CDR3 is 17 residues. J was trimmed by 4 bases and V by 4 bases; bases with no gene match: 12. CDR1 is LGHNA, CDR2 YSLEER, per germline.

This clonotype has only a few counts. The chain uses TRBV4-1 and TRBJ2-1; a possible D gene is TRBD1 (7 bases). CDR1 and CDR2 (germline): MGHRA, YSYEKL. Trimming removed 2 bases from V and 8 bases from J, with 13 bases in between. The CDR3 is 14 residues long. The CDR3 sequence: CASSQIQGTDEQFF. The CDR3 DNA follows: TGCGCCAGCAGCCAAATACAGGGGACTGATGAGCAGTTCTTC.

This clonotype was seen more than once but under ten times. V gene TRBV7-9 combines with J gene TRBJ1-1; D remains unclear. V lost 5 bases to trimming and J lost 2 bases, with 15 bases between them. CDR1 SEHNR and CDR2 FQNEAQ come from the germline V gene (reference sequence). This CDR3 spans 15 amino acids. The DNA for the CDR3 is TGTGCCAGCAGCCCGCAGAACAAGCGAAACACTGAAGCTTTCTTT. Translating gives CASSPQNKRNTEAFF. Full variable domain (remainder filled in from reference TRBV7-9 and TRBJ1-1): DTGVSQNPRHKITKRGQNVTFRCDPISEHNRLYWYRQTLGQGPEFLTYFQNEAQLEKSRLLSDRFSAERPKGSFSTLEIQRTEQGDSAMYLCASSPQNKRNTEAFFGQGTRLTVV.

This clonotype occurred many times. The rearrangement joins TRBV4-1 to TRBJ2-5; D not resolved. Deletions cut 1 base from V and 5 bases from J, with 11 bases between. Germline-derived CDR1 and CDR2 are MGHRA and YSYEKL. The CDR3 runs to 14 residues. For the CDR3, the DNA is TGCGCCAGCAGCCAAGTGCGCAGTGGGGAGACCCAGTACTTC. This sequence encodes CASSQVRSGETQYF.

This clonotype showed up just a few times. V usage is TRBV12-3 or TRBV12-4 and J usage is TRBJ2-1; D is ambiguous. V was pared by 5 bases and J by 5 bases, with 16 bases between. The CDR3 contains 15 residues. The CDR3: CASSPLVSFHNEQFF. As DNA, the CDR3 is TGTGCCAGCAGTCCCCTAGTGAGTTTCCACAATGAGCAGTTCTTC.

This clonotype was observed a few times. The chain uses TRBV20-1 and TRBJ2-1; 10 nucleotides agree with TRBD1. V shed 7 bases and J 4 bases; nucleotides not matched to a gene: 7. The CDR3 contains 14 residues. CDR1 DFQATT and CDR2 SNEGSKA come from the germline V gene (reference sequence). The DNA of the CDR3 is TGCAGTGTTTCCGGGACAGGGGTTTACAATGAGCAGTTCTTC. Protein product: CSVSGTGVYNEQFF.

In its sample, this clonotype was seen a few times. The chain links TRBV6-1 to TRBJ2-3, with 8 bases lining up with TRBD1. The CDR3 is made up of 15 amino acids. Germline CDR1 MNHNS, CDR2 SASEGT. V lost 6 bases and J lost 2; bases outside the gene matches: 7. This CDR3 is CASSRRTGTTDTQYF. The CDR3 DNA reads TGTGCCAGCAGCCGTCGGACAGGGACCACAGATACGCAGTATTTT.

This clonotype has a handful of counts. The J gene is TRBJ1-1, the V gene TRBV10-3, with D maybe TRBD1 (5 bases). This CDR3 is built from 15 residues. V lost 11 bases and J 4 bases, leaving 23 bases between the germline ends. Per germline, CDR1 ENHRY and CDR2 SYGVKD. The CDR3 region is CAARDSGYGGTEAFF. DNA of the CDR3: TGTGCCGCCCGCGACAGCGGGTACGGGGGCACTGAAGCTTTCTTT.

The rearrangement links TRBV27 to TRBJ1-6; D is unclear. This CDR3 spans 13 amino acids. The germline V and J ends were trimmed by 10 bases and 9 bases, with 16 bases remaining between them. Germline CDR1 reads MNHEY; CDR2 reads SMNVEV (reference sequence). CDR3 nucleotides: TGTGCCACCTTTGTATCCCCGGGTTCACCCCTCCACTTT. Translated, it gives CATFVSPGSPLHF.

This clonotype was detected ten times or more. The CDR3 region is CASSAQRGGTDTQYF. Here the CDR3 DNA reads TGTGCCAGCAGCGCTCAGCGGGGAGGCACAGATACGCAGTATTTT. The genes are TRBV12-3 or TRBV12-4 and TRBJ2-3, with 7 positions matching TRBD2. J gave up 1 base and V 6 bases, and 7 bases lay outside the gene matches. The length of the CDR3 is 15 residues.

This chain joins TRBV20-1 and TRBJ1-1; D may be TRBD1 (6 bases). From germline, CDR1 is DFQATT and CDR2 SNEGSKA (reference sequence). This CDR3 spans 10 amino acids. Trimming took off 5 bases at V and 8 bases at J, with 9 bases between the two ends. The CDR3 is CSAYTGEAFF. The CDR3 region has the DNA TGCAGTGCTTATACAGGGGAAGCTTTCTTT.

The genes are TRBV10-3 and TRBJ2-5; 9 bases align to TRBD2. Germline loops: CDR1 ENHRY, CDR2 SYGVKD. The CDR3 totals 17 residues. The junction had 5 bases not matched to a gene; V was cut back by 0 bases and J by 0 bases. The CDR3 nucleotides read TGTGCCATCAGTGAGTCGCAAGCGGGGGGTCACCAAGAGACCCAGTACTTC. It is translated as CAISESQAGGHQETQYF.

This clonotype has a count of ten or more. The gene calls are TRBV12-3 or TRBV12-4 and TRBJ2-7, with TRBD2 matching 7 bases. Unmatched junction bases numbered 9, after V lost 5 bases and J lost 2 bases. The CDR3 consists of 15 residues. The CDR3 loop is CASSTRLALTYEQYF. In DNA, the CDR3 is TGTGCCAGCAGTACCCGACTAGCCCTAACCTACGAGCAGTACTTC.

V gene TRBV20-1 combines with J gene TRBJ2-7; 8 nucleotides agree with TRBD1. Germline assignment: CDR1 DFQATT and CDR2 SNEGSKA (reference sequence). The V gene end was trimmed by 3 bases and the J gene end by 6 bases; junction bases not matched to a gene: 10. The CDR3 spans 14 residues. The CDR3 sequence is CSASSGTGSSEQYF. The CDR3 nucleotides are TGCAGTGCTAGTTCCGGGACAGGCTCATCCGAGCAGTACTTC.

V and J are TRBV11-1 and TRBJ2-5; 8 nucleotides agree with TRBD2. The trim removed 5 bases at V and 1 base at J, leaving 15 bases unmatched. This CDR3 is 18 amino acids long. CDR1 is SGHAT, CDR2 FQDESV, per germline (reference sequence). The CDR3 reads CASSVNGPGLGTQETQYF. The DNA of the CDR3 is TGTGCCAGCAGCGTAAACGGTCCGGGACTAGGAACCCAAGAGACCCAGTACTTC.

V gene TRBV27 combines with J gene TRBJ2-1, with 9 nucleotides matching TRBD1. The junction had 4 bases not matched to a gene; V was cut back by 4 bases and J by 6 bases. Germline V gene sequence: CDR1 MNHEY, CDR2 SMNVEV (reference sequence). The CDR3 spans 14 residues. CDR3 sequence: CASSSPGQGNEQFF. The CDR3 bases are TGTGCCAGCAGTTCCCCGGGACAGGGCAATGAGCAGTTCTTC.

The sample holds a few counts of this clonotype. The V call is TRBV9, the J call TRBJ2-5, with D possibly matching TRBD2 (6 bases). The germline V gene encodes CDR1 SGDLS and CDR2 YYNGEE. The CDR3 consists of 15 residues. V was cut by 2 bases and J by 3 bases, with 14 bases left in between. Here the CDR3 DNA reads TGTGCCAGCAGCGTGGCCGGGACTCCTGAAGAGACCCAGTACTTC. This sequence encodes CASSVAGTPEETQYF.

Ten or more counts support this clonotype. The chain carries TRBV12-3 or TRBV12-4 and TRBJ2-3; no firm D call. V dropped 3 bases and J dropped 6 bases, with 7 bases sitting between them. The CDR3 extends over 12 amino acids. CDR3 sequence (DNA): TGTGCCAGCAGTTTTACGTGGGATACGCAGTATTTT. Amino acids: CASSFTWDTQYF.

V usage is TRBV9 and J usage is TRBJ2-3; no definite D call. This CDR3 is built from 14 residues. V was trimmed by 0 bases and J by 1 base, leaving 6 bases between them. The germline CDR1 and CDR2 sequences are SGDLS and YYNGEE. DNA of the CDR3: TGTGCCAGCAGCGTAGAGCCTCGCACAGATACGCAGTATTTT. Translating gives CASSVEPRTDTQYF.

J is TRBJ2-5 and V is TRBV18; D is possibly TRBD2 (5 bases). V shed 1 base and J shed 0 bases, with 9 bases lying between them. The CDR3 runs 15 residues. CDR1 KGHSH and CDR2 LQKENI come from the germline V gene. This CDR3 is CASSPLSGNQETQYF. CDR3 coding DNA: TGTGCCAGCTCACCACTCTCGGGGAACCAAGAGACCCAGTACTTC.

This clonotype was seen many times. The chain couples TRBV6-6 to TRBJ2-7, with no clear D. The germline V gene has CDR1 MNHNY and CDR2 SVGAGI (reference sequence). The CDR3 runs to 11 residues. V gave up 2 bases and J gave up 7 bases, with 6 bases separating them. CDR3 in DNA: TGTGCCAGCAGTTACGTGGCTGAGCAGTACTTC. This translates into CASSYVAEQYF.

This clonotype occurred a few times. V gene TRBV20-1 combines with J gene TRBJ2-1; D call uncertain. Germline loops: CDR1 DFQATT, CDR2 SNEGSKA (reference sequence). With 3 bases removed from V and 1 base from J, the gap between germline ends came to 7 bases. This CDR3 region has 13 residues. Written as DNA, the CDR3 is TGCAGTGCTAGCCCTAGGTCCTACAATGAGCAGTTCTTC. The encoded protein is CSASPRSYNEQFF.

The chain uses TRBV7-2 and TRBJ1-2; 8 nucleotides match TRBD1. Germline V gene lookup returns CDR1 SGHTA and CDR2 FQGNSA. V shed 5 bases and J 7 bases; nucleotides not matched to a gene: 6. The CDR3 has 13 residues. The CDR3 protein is CASSNAGGGGYTF. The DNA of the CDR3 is TGTGCCAGCAGCAACGCAGGGGGCGGTGGCTACACCTTC.